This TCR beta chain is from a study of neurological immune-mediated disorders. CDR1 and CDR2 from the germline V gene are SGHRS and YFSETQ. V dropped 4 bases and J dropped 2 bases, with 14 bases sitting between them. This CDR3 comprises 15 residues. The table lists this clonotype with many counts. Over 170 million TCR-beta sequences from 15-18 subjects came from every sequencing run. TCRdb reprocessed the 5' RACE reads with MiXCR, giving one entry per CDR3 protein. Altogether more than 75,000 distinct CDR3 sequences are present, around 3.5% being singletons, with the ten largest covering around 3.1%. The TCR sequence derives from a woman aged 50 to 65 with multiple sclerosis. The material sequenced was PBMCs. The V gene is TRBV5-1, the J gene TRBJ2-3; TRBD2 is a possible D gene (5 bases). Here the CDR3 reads CASSPVGGYTDTQYF. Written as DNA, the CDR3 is TGCGCCAGCAGCCCTGTGGGCGGGTACACAGATACGCAGTATTTT.